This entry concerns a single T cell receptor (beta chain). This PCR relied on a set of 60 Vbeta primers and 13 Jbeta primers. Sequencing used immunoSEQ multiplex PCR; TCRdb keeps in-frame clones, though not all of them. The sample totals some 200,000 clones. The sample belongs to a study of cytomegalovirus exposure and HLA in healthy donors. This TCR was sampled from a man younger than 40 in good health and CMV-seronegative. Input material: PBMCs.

CDR3 in amino acids: CASSVSVYNSPLHF. CDR3 sequence (DNA): TGTGCCAGCAGCGTTTCAGTCTATAATTCACCCCTCCACTTT. This chain uses TRBV7-6 with TRBJ1-6; D is unclear. The germline V and J ends were trimmed by 5 bases and 3 bases, with 8 bases remaining between them. Germline CDR1 is SGHVS and CDR2 is FNYEAQ. The CDR3 is made up of 14 amino acids.